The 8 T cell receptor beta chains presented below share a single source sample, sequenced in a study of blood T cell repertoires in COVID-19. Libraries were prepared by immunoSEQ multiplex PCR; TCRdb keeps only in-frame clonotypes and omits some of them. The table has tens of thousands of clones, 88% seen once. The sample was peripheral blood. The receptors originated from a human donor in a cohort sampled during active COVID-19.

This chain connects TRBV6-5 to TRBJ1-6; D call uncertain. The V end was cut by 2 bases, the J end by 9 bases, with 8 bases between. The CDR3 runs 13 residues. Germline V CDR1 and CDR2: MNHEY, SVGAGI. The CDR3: CASSYAQPSPLHF. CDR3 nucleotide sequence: TGTGCCAGCAGTTACGCACAGCCTTCACCCCTCCACTTT.

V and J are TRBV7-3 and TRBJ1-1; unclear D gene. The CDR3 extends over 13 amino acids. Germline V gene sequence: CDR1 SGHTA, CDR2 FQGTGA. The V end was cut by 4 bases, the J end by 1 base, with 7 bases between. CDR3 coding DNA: TGTGCCAGCAGCTCTGCGAGGAACACTGAAGCTTTCTTT. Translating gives CASSSARNTEAFF.

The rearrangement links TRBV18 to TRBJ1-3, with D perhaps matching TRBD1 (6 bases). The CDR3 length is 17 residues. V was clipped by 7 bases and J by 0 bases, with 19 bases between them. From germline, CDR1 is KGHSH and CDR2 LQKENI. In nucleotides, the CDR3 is TGTGCCAGCTATTCGCCCGGGGGGCCCCTCTCTGGAAACACCATATATTTT. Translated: CASYSPGGPLSGNTIYF.

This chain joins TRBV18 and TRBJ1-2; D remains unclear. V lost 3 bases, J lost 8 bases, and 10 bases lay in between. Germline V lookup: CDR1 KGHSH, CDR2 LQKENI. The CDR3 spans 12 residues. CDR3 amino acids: CASSPWEDGYTF. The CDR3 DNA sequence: TGTGCCAGCTCACCTTGGGAGGACGGCTACACCTTC.

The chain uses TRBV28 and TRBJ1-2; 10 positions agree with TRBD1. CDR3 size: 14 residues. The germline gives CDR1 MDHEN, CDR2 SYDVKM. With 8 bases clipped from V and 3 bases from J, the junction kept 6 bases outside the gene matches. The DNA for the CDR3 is TGTGCCAGCGAGGGACAGGGGTCTTACTATGGCTACACCTTC. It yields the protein CASEGQGSYYGYTF.

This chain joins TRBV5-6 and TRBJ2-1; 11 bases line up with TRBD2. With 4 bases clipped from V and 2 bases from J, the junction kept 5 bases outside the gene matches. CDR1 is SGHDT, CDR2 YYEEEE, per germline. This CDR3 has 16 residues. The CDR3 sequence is CASSIRTSGPYNEQFF. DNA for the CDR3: TGTGCCAGCAGCATTCGGACTAGCGGGCCCTACAATGAGCAGTTCTTC.

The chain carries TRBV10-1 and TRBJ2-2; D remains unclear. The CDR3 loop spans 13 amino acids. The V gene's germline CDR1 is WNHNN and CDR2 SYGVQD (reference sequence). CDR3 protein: CSQTGSYTGELFF. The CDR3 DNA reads TGCTCCCAGACCGGGTCTTACACCGGGGAGCTGTTTTTT.

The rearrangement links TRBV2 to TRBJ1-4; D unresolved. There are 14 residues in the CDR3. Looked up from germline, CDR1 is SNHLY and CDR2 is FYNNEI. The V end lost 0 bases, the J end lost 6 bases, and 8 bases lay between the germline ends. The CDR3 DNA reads TGTGCCAGCAGTGAAGCACTAGGACATGAAAAACTGTTTTTT. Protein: CASSEALGHEKLFF.